One TCR beta chain is described in this entry. Original handling: Quantification of nucleated cells was approximated via reference gene primer amplification. TCRdb keeps only in-frame clones here, not all; method: immunoSEQ multiplex PCR. That table gives V, J and clone size, and the DNA gave D and trimming. The data contain around 200,000 clones, about 86% of them singletons. The data derive from a study of blood T cell repertoires in COVID-19. Study at large: Italy, Spain and the United States were the sources of the convalescent and acute COVID-19 samples. Nucleic acid was either cDNA or gDNA, and it came from T cells, B-cell-depleted T cells, or PBMCs.

CDR1 and CDR2 from the germline V gene are LNHDA and SQIVND (reference sequence). CDR3 size: 16 residues. V lost 1 base to trimming and J lost 1 base, with 14 bases between them. Specimen: peripheral blood. The chain links TRBV19 to TRBJ2-7; weak D call: TRBD2 (5 bases). This receptor was identified in a woman aged 80 or over in a cohort sampled during active or convalescent COVID-19. The CDR3 reads CASSIGGQYPSYEQYF. The CDR3 DNA is TGTGCCAGTAGTATAGGAGGGCAGTACCCTTCCTACGAGCAGTACTTC.